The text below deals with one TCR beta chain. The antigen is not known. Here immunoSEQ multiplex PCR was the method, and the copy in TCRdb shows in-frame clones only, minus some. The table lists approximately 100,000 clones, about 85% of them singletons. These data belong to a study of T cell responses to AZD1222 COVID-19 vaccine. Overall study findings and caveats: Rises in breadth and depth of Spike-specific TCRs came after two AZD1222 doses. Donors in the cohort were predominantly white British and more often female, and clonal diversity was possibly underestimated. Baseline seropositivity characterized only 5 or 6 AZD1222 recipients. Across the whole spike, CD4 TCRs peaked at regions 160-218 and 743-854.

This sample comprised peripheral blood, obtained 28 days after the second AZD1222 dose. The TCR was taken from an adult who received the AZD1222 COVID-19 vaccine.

The CDR3 spells CASSWDPGQWKETQYF. CDR3 DNA: TGCGCCAGCAGCTGGGACCCGGGACAGTGGAAAGAGACCCAGTACTTC. The rearrangement links TRBV5-1 to TRBJ2-5; 7 nucleotides line up with TRBD1. The CDR3 sequence is 16 residues long. The V segment lost 3 bases and the J segment 3 bases; nucleotides outside the gene matches: 11. CDR1 is SGHRS and CDR2 is YFSETQ in the germline V gene.